This entry lists 5 T cell receptor beta chains sequenced from one sample in a study of T-cell reconstitution after alpha-beta-depleted transplantation in children. Unique molecular identifiers were built into the TCRbeta library. TCRdb used MiXCR to reprocess the PCR reads, holding one entry per CDR3 protein. The profile shows more than 400,000 distinct CDR3 sequences, approximately 10% of them singletons. The material sequenced was PBMCs, mostly from graft donor cells, taken 180 days after TCRalphabeta/CD19-depleted stem cell transplant. These receptors were collected from a female patient aged 2 to 10 who had a stem cell transplant for aplastic anemia, so the T cells may come from the graft donor.

The chain uses TRBV12-3 or TRBV12-4 and TRBJ2-6, with TRBD1 matching over 9 bases. This CDR3 has 16 amino acids. V lost 8 bases, J lost 1 base, and 6 bases stayed unmatched. CDR3 sequence reads: CASHLGQGSGANVLTF. The CDR3 nucleotides are TGTGCCAGCCACTTGGGACAGGGATCTGGGGCCAACGTCCTGACTTTC.

This clonotype was seen more than once but under ten times. The V call is TRBV12-3 or TRBV12-4, the J call TRBJ2-3, with D uncertain. The V end lost 7 bases, the J end lost 2 bases, and 4 bases lay between the germline ends. The CDR3 length is 11 residues. The chain's CDR3 is CASTITDTQYF. CDR3 in DNA: TGTGCCAGCACCATCACAGATACGCAGTATTTT.

This chain links TRBV6-1 with TRBJ2-4, with D hard to call. CDR1 is MNHNS and CDR2 is SASEGT in the germline V gene. V gave up 10 bases and J gave up 0 bases, with 10 bases separating them. This CDR3 comprises 13 residues. CDR3 region: CATMGSAKNIQYF. CDR3 sequence (DNA): TGTGCCACCATGGGGTCAGCCAAAAACATTCAGTACTTC.

The V and J genes are TRBV12-3 or TRBV12-4 and TRBJ2-1; D is ambiguous. The V gene lost 3 bases and the J gene lost 0 bases, with 15 bases spanning the gap. This CDR3 region has 17 residues. The CDR3: CASSFGWFTRSYNEQFF. The CDR3 DNA reads as TGTGCCAGCAGTTTCGGTTGGTTCACCCGCTCCTACAATGAGCAGTTCTTC.

This chain joins TRBV5-5 and TRBJ1-4; 8 bases are a match to TRBD1. V lost 4 bases, J lost 0 bases, and 8 bases stayed unmatched. The germline V gene has CDR1 SGHKS and CDR2 YYEKEE (reference sequence). This CDR3 is 17 amino acids long. CDR3 residues: CASSVRDRRSTNEKLFF. CDR3 sequence (DNA): TGTGCCAGCAGCGTGCGGGACAGGCGATCAACTAATGAAAAACTGTTTTTT. The variable domain in full, completed from reference TRBV5-5 and TRBJ1-4, reads DAGVTQSPTHLIKTRGQQVTLRCSPISGHKSVSWYQQVLGQGPQFIFQYYEKEERGRGNFPDRFSARQFPNYSSELNVNALLLGDSALYLCASSVRDRRSTNEKLFFGSGTQLSVL.